The T cell receptor (beta chain) described here comes from a study of T cells expressing NK-cell markers. Per germline, CDR1 DFQATT and CDR2 SNEGSKA (reference sequence). This CDR3 is 15 amino acids long. TCR beta cDNA was made by 5'RACE template switching with UMIs. TCRdb reprocessed the 5' RACE reads and keeps a single row for each CDR3 protein, giving no DNA. Across 300,000 to 450,000 distinct CDR3 sequences, the top ten clones capture roughly 5.5% of the sample. For this clonotype: What it binds is unknown.

Study results and limitations: Among CD8+ T cells from more than five donors, dominant NKG2C+ clonotypes accounted for about 1.0-7.0%.

The source of this sequence is a man aged 18 to 69 in good health. V is TRBV20-1 and J is TRBJ1-1; the TRBD1 assignment by TCRdb is unverifiable without DNA. Sequencing was done on a sample of blood T cells: a sorted CD56 or NKG2C T cell subset, CD4+ or CD8+ T cells, or bulk PBMC T cells (not recorded which). The CDR3 sequence is CSARVPGQRNTEAFF.